The entry below describes one T cell receptor (beta chain). This record belongs to a study of T cell changes during pregnancy in multiple sclerosis. Trimming at V came to 5 bases and at J to 7 bases, leaving 13 bases not matched to a gene. From germline, CDR1 is SGHRS and CDR2 YFSETQ. The CDR3 consists of 17 residues. The data were produced by immunoSEQ multiplex PCR, yet TCRdb's version contains in-frame clones alone and is incomplete. The table has about 36,000 clones, 91% seen once; the top ten hold 0.45% to 0.5%. Sample: CD4+ T cells from peripheral blood mononuclear cells, taken in the second trimester of pregnancy. The TCR was taken from a female donor in good health, enrolled as a control in a pregnancy study. This chain links TRBV5-1 with TRBJ2-1; 12 nucleotides match TRBD2. As DNA, the CDR3 is TGCGCCAGCAGGCTTGGGACTAGCGGGTTTATGGGGAATGAGCAGTTCTTC. This gives the protein CASRLGTSGFMGNEQFF.